The 17 T cell receptor beta chains presented below share a single source sample, sequenced in a study of T cells after yellow fever vaccination. MiXCR, run by TCRdb on the 5' RACE reads, gives a single entry per CDR3 protein. Of over 250,000 distinct CDR3 sequences listed, approximately 4% are singletons. The sequences come from PBMCs, collected 5 days after the yellow fever booster vaccination. The receptors originated from a man aged 18 to 29 who received the YFV17D yellow fever vaccine.

This clonotype has only a few counts. J is TRBJ1-5 and V is TRBV6-4, with D perhaps matching TRBD1 (5 bases). The CDR3 is 15 residues long. Germline values: CDR1 MRHNA, CDR2 SNTAGT. The ends were cut back, 7 bases at V and 4 bases at J, with 17 bases in the middle. This CDR3 reads CASTPGQNGNQPQHF. CDR3 coding DNA: TGTGCCAGCACCCCAGGACAAAACGGGAATCAGCCCCAGCATTTT.

The V and J genes are TRBV6-5 and TRBJ2-1; 14 bases align to TRBD2. The CDR3 sequence is 14 residues long. The V gene end was trimmed by 5 bases and the J gene end by 9 bases; junction bases not matched to a gene: 3. Germline assignment: CDR1 MNHEY and CDR2 SVGAGI. The CDR3 here is CASSHGLAGGEQFF. The CDR3 DNA reads as TGTGCCAGCAGTCACGGACTAGCGGGGGGTGAGCAGTTCTTC.

The CDR3, as DNA: TGTGCCAGCAGCTTAGGTACCGGGGCCCACGGGGAGCTGTTTTTT. Residues: CASSLGTGAHGELFF. The chain is built from TRBV7-2 and TRBJ2-2, with D perhaps being TRBD1 or TRBD2 (5 bases each). This CDR3 spans 15 amino acids. Germline V lookup: CDR1 SGHTA, CDR2 FQGNSA. Trimming shortened V by 1 base and J by 7 bases, and 13 bases separated the two germline ends.

This clonotype was observed many times. This chain joins TRBV7-9 and TRBJ2-7; tentative D call: TRBD1 (5 bases). V was pared by 7 bases and J by 0 bases, with 13 bases between. CDR3 length: 14 amino acids. Germline V gives CDR1 SEHNR, CDR2 FQNEAQ (reference sequence). The CDR3 is CASKGSPHSYEQYF. As DNA, the CDR3 is TGTGCCAGCAAGGGGTCACCCCACTCCTACGAGCAGTACTTC.

This clonotype was counted only a few times. The gene calls are TRBV9 and TRBJ2-3; 8 bases line up with TRBD1. This CDR3 has 15 amino acids. Germline loops: CDR1 SGDLS, CDR2 YYNGEE. J lost 1 base, V lost 3 bases, and 4 bases had no gene match. This chain's CDR3 is CASSADRGGTDTQYF. DNA for the CDR3: TGTGCCAGCAGCGCAGACAGGGGAGGCACAGATACGCAGTATTTT.

In its sample, this clonotype was seen a few times. The chain links TRBV20-1 to TRBJ1-6; no definite D call. The CDR3 length is 14 residues. The V gene's germline CDR1 is DFQATT and CDR2 SNEGSKA (reference sequence). V lost 2 bases and J lost 9, with 14 bases in between. Written as DNA, the CDR3 is TGCAGTGCTAGATCGGCCTGGCGGGGTTCACCCCTCCACTTT. It is translated as CSARSAWRGSPLHF.

The gene calls are TRBV5-1 and TRBJ2-6; TRBD1 matches at 8 bases. Germline V gives CDR1 SGHRS, CDR2 YFSETQ. This CDR3 region has 16 residues. The ends lost 4 bases at V and 0 bases at J; junction bases unmatched: 3. CDR3 DNA: TGCGCCAGCAGCCCAGGGGGCCACTCTGGGGCCAACGTCCTGACTTTC. Residues: CASSPGGHSGANVLTF.

In its sample, this clonotype was seen a few times. The rearrangement links TRBV10-3 to TRBJ2-7, with a possible D match to TRBD1 (7 bases). In germline, CDR1 is ENHRY, CDR2 SYGVKD. Trimming shortened V by 10 bases and J by 6 bases, and 16 bases separated the two germline ends. This CDR3 has 12 amino acids. The CDR3 region is CATRRDRGEQYV. As DNA, the CDR3 is TGTGCCACCAGGAGGGACAGAGGCGAGCAGTACGTC.

This clonotype showed up many times. The chain recombines TRBV20-1 with TRBJ2-3, with 8 bases fitting TRBD2. Germline-derived CDR1 and CDR2 are DFQATT and SNEGSKA (reference sequence). V lost 4 bases and J lost 5; bases outside the gene matches: 5. The CDR3 contains 13 residues. CDR3 residues: CSATERGRDTQYF. The CDR3 DNA reads as TGCAGTGCTACTGAGCGGGGGCGAGATACGCAGTATTTT.

Only a few counts were recorded for this clonotype. The V gene is TRBV6-4, the J gene TRBJ1-5, with D perhaps TRBD1 (6 bases). Germline CDR1 MRHNA, CDR2 SNTAGT. The V gene lost 4 bases and the J gene lost 5 bases, with 9 bases spanning the gap. This CDR3 contains 13 residues. CDR3 nucleotide sequence: TGTGCCAGCAGTGCAGGGGTGGATCAGCCCCAGCATTTT. This encodes CASSAGVDQPQHF.

J is TRBJ1-3 and V is TRBV28, with 9 bases fitting TRBD1. The junction had 7 bases not matched to a gene; V was cut back by 1 base and J by 3 bases. CDR3 length equals 17 residues. Per germline, CDR1 MDHEN and CDR2 SYDVKM. In DNA form, the CDR3 reads TGTGCCAGCAGTTTATTCCCGGGGACAGGGCGTGGAAACACCATATATTTT. This codes for CASSLFPGTGRGNTIYF.

This clonotype has ten or more counts. This chain links TRBV12-3 or TRBV12-4 with TRBJ1-4; D ambiguous. V was pared by 3 bases and J by 6 bases, with 2 bases between. The length of the CDR3 is 11 residues. CDR3 nucleotide sequence: TGTGCCAGCAGTTTGGATGAAAAACTGTTTTTT. This translates into CASSLDEKLFF.

This chain joins TRBV10-2 and TRBJ1-6; 7 nucleotides match TRBD1. This CDR3 comprises 15 residues. Germline trimming cut 8 bases from V and 8 bases from J; bases unmatched to any gene: 12. Germline CDR1 is WSHSY and CDR2 is SAAADI. CDR3 region: CASGEGTDGYSPLHF. The CDR3 bases are TGCGCCAGCGGGGAAGGGACAGACGGATATTCACCCCTCCACTTT.

This clonotype has only a few counts. The rearrangement joins TRBV29-1 to TRBJ1-3; no definite D call. Trimming stripped 2 bases from V and 0 bases from J, with 8 bases between. The CDR3 runs 14 residues. Germline assignment: CDR1 SQVTM and CDR2 ANQGSEA. CDR3 coding DNA: TGCAGCGTTGAAACCGGGATCTCTGGAAACACCATATATTTT. Translation: CSVETGISGNTIYF.

This clonotype was counted a few times. The V and J genes are TRBV12-2 and TRBJ2-7; the tabulated D call, TRBD1, remains unverified against the DNA. TRBV12-2 is listed as a pseudogene. The CDR3 has 13 amino acids. As DNA, the CDR3 is TGTGCAAGTCGCATGGGGACAGTTCACGAGCAGTACTTC. Protein sequence: CASRMGTVHEQYF.

This clonotype was seen more than once but under ten times. The chain couples TRBV4-2 to TRBJ2-5; the match to TRBD2 covers 9 bases. Germline V gene lookup returns CDR1 LGHNA and CDR2 YNFKEQ. This CDR3 spans 16 amino acids. V lost 0 bases and J lost 5; bases outside the gene matches: 7. The DNA of the CDR3 is TGTGCCAGCAGCCAAGATAGCGCGGGGGGGAGGGAGACCCAGTACTTC. It translates to CASSQDSAGGRETQYF.

The chain combines TRBV7-9 with TRBJ1-1; unclear D gene. The CDR3 is 14 residues long. The V and J ends lost 4 bases and 2 bases respectively, with 11 bases between them. Germline values: CDR1 SEHNR, CDR2 FQNEAQ (reference sequence). CDR3 loop: CASSYEYGNTEAFF. CDR3 nucleotide sequence: TGTGCCAGCAGCTATGAGTACGGAAACACTGAAGCTTTCTTT.